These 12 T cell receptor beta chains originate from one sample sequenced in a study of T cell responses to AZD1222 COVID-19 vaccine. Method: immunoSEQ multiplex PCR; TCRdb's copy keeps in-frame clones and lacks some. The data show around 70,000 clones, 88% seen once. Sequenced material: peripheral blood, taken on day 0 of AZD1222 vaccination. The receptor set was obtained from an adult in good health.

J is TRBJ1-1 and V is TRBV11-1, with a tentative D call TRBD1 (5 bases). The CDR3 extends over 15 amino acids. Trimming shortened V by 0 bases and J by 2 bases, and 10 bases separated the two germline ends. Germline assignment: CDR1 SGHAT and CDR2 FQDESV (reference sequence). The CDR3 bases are TGTGCCAGCAGCTTAGCAGACAGTCCAAACACTGAAGCTTTCTTT. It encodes CASSLADSPNTEAFF.

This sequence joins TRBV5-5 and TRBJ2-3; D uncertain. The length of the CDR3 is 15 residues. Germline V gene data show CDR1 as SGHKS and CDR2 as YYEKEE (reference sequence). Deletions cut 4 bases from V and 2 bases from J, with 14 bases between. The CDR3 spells CASSLGPTSTDTQYF. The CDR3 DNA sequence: TGTGCCAGCAGCCTGGGTCCTACTTCCACAGATACGCAGTATTTT. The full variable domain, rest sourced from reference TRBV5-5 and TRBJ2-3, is DAGVTQSPTHLIKTRGQQVTLRCSPISGHKSVSWYQQVLGQGPQFIFQYYEKEERGRGNFPDRFSARQFPNYSSELNVNALLLGDSALYLCASSLGPTSTDTQYFGPGTRLTVL.

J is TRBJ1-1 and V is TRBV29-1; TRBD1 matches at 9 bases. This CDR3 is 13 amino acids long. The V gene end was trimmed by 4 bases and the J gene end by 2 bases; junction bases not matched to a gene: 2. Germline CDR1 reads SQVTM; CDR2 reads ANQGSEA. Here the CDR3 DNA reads TGCAGCGTTGGGGGACAGGGAAACACTGAAGCTTTCTTT. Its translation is CSVGGQGNTEAFF.

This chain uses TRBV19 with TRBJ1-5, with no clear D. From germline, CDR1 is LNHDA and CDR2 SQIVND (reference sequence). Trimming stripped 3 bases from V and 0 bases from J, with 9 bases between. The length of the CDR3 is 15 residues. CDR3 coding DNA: TGTGCCAGTAGTATGGGCAGCTATAGCAATCAGCCCCAGCATTTT. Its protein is CASSMGSYSNQPQHF.

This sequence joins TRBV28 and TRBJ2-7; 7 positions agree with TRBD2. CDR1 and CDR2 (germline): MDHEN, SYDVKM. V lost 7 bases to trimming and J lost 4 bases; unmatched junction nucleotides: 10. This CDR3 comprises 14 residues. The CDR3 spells CASNRQGGSYEQYF. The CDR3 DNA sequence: TGTGCCAGCAATCGGCAGGGAGGGTCTTACGAGCAGTACTTC.

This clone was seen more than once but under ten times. CDR3 DNA: TGTGCCACCAGCAGAGGGACAGGAGGTAATGAAAAACTGTTTTTT. Its translation: CATSRGTGGNEKLFF. This chain links TRBV15 with TRBJ1-4; TRBD1 matches at 7 bases. V lost 1 base, J lost 4 bases, and 3 bases stayed unmatched. Germline values: CDR1 LNHNV, CDR2 YYDKDF (reference sequence). The CDR3 sequence is 15 residues long.

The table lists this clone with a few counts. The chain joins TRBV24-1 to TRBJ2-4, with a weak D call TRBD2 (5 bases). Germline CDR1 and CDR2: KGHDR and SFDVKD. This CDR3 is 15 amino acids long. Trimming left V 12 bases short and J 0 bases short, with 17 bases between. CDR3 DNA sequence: TGTGCCCCTTCGCCCCGGAGGCTAGCCAAAAACATTCAGTACTTC. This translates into CAPSPRRLAKNIQYF.

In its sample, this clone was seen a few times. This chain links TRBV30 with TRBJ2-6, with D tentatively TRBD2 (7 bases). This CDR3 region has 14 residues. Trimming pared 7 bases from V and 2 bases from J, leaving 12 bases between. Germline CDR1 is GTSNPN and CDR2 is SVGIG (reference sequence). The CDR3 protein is CASAGAAGANVLTF. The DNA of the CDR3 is TGTGCCTCGGCGGGGGCGGCTGGGGCCAACGTCCTGACTTTC.

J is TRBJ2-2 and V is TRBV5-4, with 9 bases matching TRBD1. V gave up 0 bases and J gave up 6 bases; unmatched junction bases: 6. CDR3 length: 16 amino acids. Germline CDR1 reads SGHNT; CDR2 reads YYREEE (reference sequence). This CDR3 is CASSLGAGQGSGELFF. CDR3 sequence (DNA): TGTGCCAGCAGCTTGGGTGCGGGACAGGGCTCCGGGGAGCTGTTTTTT.

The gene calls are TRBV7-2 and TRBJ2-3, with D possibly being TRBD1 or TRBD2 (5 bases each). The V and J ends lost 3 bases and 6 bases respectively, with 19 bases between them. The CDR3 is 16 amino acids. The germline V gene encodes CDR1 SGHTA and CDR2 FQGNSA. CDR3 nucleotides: TGTGCCAGCAGCTTGAATCCGGGGCCTATCATGGATACGCAGTATTTT. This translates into CASSLNPGPIMDTQYF.

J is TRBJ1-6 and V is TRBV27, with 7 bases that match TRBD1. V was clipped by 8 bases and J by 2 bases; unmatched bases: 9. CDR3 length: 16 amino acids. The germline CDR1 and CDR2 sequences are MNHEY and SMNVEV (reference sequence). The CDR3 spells CASRIGTVTYNSPLHF. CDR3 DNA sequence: TGTGCCAGCCGAATTGGGACAGTGACCTATAATTCACCCCTCCACTTT.

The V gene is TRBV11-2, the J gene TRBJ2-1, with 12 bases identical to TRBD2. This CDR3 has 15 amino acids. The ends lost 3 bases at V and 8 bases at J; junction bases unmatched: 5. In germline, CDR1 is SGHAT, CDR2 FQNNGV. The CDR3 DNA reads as TGTGCCAGCAGCTTGACTAGCGGGAGTTATGATGAGCAGTTCTTC. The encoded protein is CASSLTSGSYDEQFF.